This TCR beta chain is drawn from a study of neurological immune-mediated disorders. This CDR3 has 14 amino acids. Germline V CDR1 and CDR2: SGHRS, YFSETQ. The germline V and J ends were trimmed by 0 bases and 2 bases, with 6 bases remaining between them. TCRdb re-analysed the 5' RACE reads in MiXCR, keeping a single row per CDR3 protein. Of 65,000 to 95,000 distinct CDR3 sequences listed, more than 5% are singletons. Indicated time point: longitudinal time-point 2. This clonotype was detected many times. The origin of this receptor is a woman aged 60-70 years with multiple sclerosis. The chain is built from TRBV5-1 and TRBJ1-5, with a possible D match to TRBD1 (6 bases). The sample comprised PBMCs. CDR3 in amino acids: CASSLAGGNQPQHF. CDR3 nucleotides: TGCGCCAGCAGCTTGGCAGGGGGCAATCAGCCCCAGCATTTT.